This is a list of T cell receptor beta chains from one sample in a study of human T cells and chemical hapten exposure. TCRdb re-derived calls from the RACE reads in MiXCR, one entry per CDR3 protein. The sample holds a few hundred thousand distinct CDR3 sequences; 5.5% are singletons and the top ten take about 8.2%. The sample was whole blood, taken in connection with sensitization to the hapten diphenylcyclopropenone (DPC). The receptors here all came from a young woman with alopecia areata. Some clones in this sample may be carry-over from other donors' samples. The CDR3 runs from the conserved cysteine through the conserved F or W.

V gene,J gene,CDR3 protein
TRBV6-5,TRBJ1-1,CASSSDREGNTEAFF
TRBV9,TRBJ2-1,CASSPQTGINNEQFF
TRBV24-1,TRBJ2-7,CATSDSRSRGYTYEQYF
TRBV9,TRBJ1-2,CASSVVRGQGEEYGYTF
TRBV24-1,TRBJ2-3,CATSDDRDSTDTQYF
TRBV5-1,TRBJ1-5,CASSLGQENQPQHF
TRBV6-2/TRBV6-3,TRBJ2-7,CASRGTGDFYEQYF
TRBV6-6,TRBJ1-1,CASSRRDRNTEAFF
TRBV24-1,TRBJ2-2,CATSARLAGTNTGELFF
TRBV15,TRBJ1-6,CATSRAKTGTWDSPLHF
TRBV6-6,TRBJ1-1,CASSLSQGATEAFF
TRBV15,TRBJ1-5,CATSTDSLNQPQHF
TRBV7-2,TRBJ1-6,CASSPTGIFSPLHF
TRBV5-6,TRBJ1-2,CASSAKGQGRAVGYTF
TRBV27,TRBJ2-7,CASSLGGTVSSYEQYF
TRBV3-1,TRBJ2-1,CASREGQSSYNEQFF
TRBV7-2,TRBJ2-3,CASSTGGQGRKADTQYF